This T cell receptor (beta chain) was obtained from a study of T cells in Graves' hyperthyroidism and ophthalmopathy. This clonotype turned up a few times. A much bigger clone sits one base away, suggesting this may be a read error. Authors of the study amplified TCR beta CDR3 regions from RNA transcripts. During a first-round RT-PCR of the TCR CDR3, the HTBI primer set was used. A single record per CDR3 protein comes from TCRdb applying MiXCR to the multiplex PCR reads. The data hold 500,000 to 750,000 distinct CDR3 sequences, with 13% to 15% observed a single time. This CDR3 contains 11 residues. Germline V gene lookup returns CDR1 SNHLY and CDR2 FYNNEI.

The chain is built from TRBV2 and TRBJ2-7; unclear D gene. The sequence was collected from a woman younger than 30 with Graves' ophthalmopathy. Sequencing used blood. The CDR3 loop is CASNLSYELYF. The CDR3 DNA follows: TGTGCCAGCAATCTCTCCTACGAGCTGTACTTC.